This is a list of T cell receptor beta chains from one sample in a study of MAIT cells during Salmonella Paratyphi A infection. TCRdb used MiXCR to reprocess the 5' RACE reads, holding one entry per CDR3 protein. The sample lists fewer than 1,500 distinct CDR3 sequences, about 70% occurring once. Specimen: MAIT cells from blood, collected at the last sampling point of the challenge study. The source of these receptors is a person between 18 and 69 years old who was deliberately infected with Salmonella Paratyphi A in a paratyphoid fever challenge study. The CDR3 runs from the conserved cysteine through the conserved F or W. A D gene is named only where the DNA matches it firmly. The size of a clone is reported for some rows only, either as once, few or many, or as a class for expanded clones.

size: large; J: TRBJ2-7; V: TRBV6-1; D: TRBD1; DNA: TGTGCCAGCAGTGAAGTGGGGACAGGGGGGAGCGAGCAGTACTTC; CDR3: CASSEVGTGGSEQYF
size: large; J: TRBJ2-3; V: TRBV20-1; D: TRBD2; DNA: TGCAGTGCTATAGCAGGGACTAGCGGGGGGTTGGATACGCAGTATTTT; CDR3: CSAIAGTSGGLDTQYF
size: .; J: TRBJ1-1; V: TRBV4-3; D: .; DNA: TGCGCCAGCAGCCAAGATAGAGGGGATCTTATTATGAACAATGAAGCTTTCTTT; CDR3: CASSQDRGDLIMNNEAFF
size: .; J: TRBJ2-7; V: TRBV7-6; D: .; DNA: TGTGCCAGCAGCTTAGCGCGTCGAGGGGGCTCCTACGAGCAGTACTTC; CDR3: CASSLARRGGSYEQYF
size: .; J: TRBJ1-1; V: TRBV20-1; D: .; DNA: TGCAGTGCTAGAGGTCTGGGTGGGGACACTGAAGCTTTCTTT; CDR3: CSARGLGGDTEAFF
size: hyperexpanded; J: TRBJ1-5; V: TRBV20-1; D: TRBD1; DNA: TGCAGTGCTAGATCCTGGGACAGGGAGGCACAGCCCCAGCATTTT; CDR3: CSARSWDREAQPQHF
size: .; J: TRBJ2-7; V: TRBV7-9; D: .; DNA: TGTGCCAGCAGCGAATACAGAGCCACCTCGGAGGCGGGGCAGTACTTC; CDR3: CASSEYRATSEAGQYF
size: hyperexpanded; J: TRBJ2-1; V: TRBV20-1; D: TRBD2; DNA: TGCAGTGCTAGAGAGGGGACTACTGACTACAATGAGCAGTTCTTC; CDR3: CSAREGTTDYNEQFF
size: .; J: TRBJ1-5; V: TRBV6-1; D: TRBD1; DNA: TGTGCCAGCAGTGAAGCCGAGGGGGCAAGTCAGCCCCAGCATTTT; CDR3: CASSEAEGASQPQHF
size: .; J: TRBJ2-7; V: TRBV7-9; D: TRBD2; DNA: TGTGCCAGCAGCACTCGGAGTAGCGGGAGGTTGGAGCAGTACTTC; CDR3: CASSTRSSGRLEQYF
size: .; J: TRBJ2-1; V: TRBV24-1; D: .; DNA: TGTGCCACCAGTGAAGGGACGGATTACAATGAGCAGTTCTTC; CDR3: CATSEGTDYNEQFF
size: .; J: TRBJ2-1; V: TRBV4-2; D: .; DNA: TGTGCCAGCAGCCAAGAGGAGGGTTCGGGGGACGAGCAGTTCTTC; CDR3: CASSQEEGSGDEQFF
size: few; J: TRBJ2-7; V: TRBV4-3; D: .; DNA: TGCGCCAGCAGCCAACTTACCGGGGAATCCTACGAGCAGTACTTC; CDR3: CASSQLTGESYEQYF
size: .; J: TRBJ1-4; V: TRBV10-1; D: TRBD1; DNA: TGCGCCAGCAGTCGCCATAACCGGGACAGGTTAGCCTCACCTAATGAAAAACTGTTTTTT; CDR3: CASSRHNRDRLASPNEKLFF
size: large; J: TRBJ2-3; V: TRBV6-4; D: TRBD2; DNA: TGTGCCAGCAGTGAGACTAGCGGGGGGGCAGATACGCAGTATTTT; CDR3: CASSETSGGADTQYF
size: .; J: TRBJ2-1; V: TRBV10-3; D: TRBD2; DNA: TGTGCCATCAGTGAGTCGGGCGGGACTAGCGACTACAATGAGCAGTTCTTC; CDR3: CAISESGGTSDYNEQFF
size: .; J: TRBJ2-1; V: TRBV7-6; D: .; DNA: .; CDR3: CASSFYICSAREGTTDYNEQFF
size: .; J: TRBJ2-1; V: TRBV6-4; D: TRBD2; DNA: TGTGCCAGCAGCTGGGGACGAGCGGGAGGGCTCTCCTACAATGAGCAGTTCTTC; CDR3: CASSWGRAGGLSYNEQFF
size: .; J: TRBJ2-1; V: TRBV20-1; D: TRBD2; DNA: TGCAGTGCTACTGGACTAGCGGGAACCTACAATGAGCAGTTCTTC; CDR3: CSATGLAGTYNEQFF
size: .; J: TRBJ2-6; V: TRBV6-4; D: TRBD1; DNA: TGTGCCAGCAGTGAGCGGACAGGGGAGGGGGCCAACGTCCTGACTTTC; CDR3: CASSERTGEGANVLTF
size: .; J: TRBJ2-1; V: TRBV20-1; D: TRBD2; DNA: TGCAGTGCTACGGTGATAGCGGGAGGTCGCAATGAGCAGTTCTTC; CDR3: CSATVIAGGRNEQFF
size: .; J: TRBJ1-2; V: TRBV20-1; D: TRBD1; DNA: TGCAGTGCTAGTCTCGGGGGCGGCGGACAGGGGGCCCCCTCTTGCACCTTC; CDR3: CSASLGGGGQGAPSCTF
size: .; J: TRBJ1-2; V: TRBV29-1; D: TRBD1; DNA: TGCAGCGCTCGGACAGGGGAGGGCGGTGGCTACACCTTC; CDR3: CSARTGEGGGYTF
size: few; J: TRBJ2-5; V: TRBV5-1; D: TRBD2; DNA: TGCGCCAGCAGCCCGGGATCTAGCGGGGCGGAGACCCAGTACTTC; CDR3: CASSPGSSGAETQYF
size: many; J: TRBJ2-3; V: TRBV6-4; D: .; DNA: TGTGCCAGCAGTGCTCGCAGCACAGATACGCAGTATTTT; CDR3: CASSARSTDTQYF
size: large; J: TRBJ1-4; V: TRBV30; D: TRBD1; DNA: TGTGCCTGGAGTGTATTGAGTAACGGACAGGGTAATGAAAAACTGTTTTTT; CDR3: CAWSVLSNGQGNEKLFF
size: .; J: TRBJ2-3; V: TRBV6-2/TRBV6-3; D: TRBD2; DNA: TGTGCCAGCAGCCCCACTAGCGGGGCCACAGATACGCAGTATTTT; CDR3: CASSPTSGATDTQYF
size: .; J: TRBJ2-1; V: TRBV12-3/TRBV12-4; D: TRBD1; DNA: TGTGCCAGCAGCATGGGACAGGGGATGGTGGGTGAGCAGTTCTTC; CDR3: CASSMGQGMVGEQFF
size: few; J: TRBJ2-7; V: TRBV20-1; D: .; DNA: TGCAGTGCTACCCAAAGCGACTCTGGGGAATCGGGCGAGCAGTACTTC; CDR3: CSATQSDSGESGEQYF